This TCR beta chain was documented in a study of T cell repertoires in cytomegalovirus infection. General study findings and limits: Carriers of CMV plus the relevant HLA were identified by cumulative public TCR beta family frequency. Ex vivo responses were dominated by HLA-C-restricted CMV-specific TCR beta clonotypes.

In germline, CDR1 is MNHNS, CDR2 SASEGT. The V end was cut by 1 base, the J end by 5 bases, with 8 bases between. The CDR3 is 14 amino acids. TCRdb used MiXCR to reprocess the reads, holding one entry per CDR3 protein. The sample carries almost 550,000 distinct CDR3 sequences, 15% to 20% recorded once. There are many counts of this clonotype. Its antigen is undetermined. The sequenced material came from CD8+ T cells from PBMCs. This receptor was taken from a human donor in good health (CMV status not recorded). Some clones in this sample may be carry-over from other donors' samples. The chain employs TRBV6-1 and TRBJ2-2; D is unresolved. The CDR3 is CASSEEGFTGELFF. CDR3 DNA: TGTGCCAGCAGTGAAGAAGGATTTACCGGGGAGCTGTTTTTT.